This TCR beta chain comes out of a study of blood T cell repertoires in COVID-19. Study-wide context: Sample material is recorded as cDNA or gDNA derived from T cells, B-cell-depleted T cells, or PBMCs.

Between the trimmed V and J ends, which lost 3 bases and 3 bases, there was a span of 12 bases. Germline-derived CDR1 and CDR2 are SGHNT and YYREEE (reference sequence). This CDR3 is built from 14 residues. This clone was counted a single time. Sequencing was performed with immunoSEQ multiplex PCR; in TCRdb, only in-frame clones are kept and a portion is missing. Counted here are about 150,000 clones, 79% occurring once; the ten biggest clones make up 8.6%. Sequences were obtained from peripheral blood. This receptor was taken from a man in his forties or fifties with active or convalescent COVID-19. The J gene is TRBJ1-2, the V gene TRBV5-4, with D possibly being TRBD1 (6 bases). CDR3 sequence (DNA): TGTGCCAGCAGCTCGAGAGGGGGGGACTATGGCTACACCTTC. It is translated as CASSSRGGDYGYTF.